The clone carrying this T cell receptor (beta chain) was counted a few times. The data derive from a study of T-cell reconstitution after alpha-beta-depleted transplantation in children. This sample's TCRbeta library carried unique molecular identifier barcodes. MiXCR, applied by TCRdb to the PCR reads, yields one record per CDR3 protein. The profile covers about 600,000 distinct CDR3 sequences, with 10% appearing a single time and roughly 3.9% taken by the ten largest. The sequences come from PBMCs from the stem cell graft donor, collected from the stem cell graft. This sequence was found in a human donor who donated a stem cell graft to a child with acute myeloid leukemia.

The CDR3 reads CASSPTTGGNYGYTF. CDR3 sequence (DNA): TGTGCCAGCAGTCCGACGACAGGGGGGAACTATGGCTACACCTTC. The chain couples TRBV6-2 or TRBV6-3 to TRBJ1-2, with 9 bases lining up with TRBD1. Per the germline V gene, CDR1 is MNHEY and CDR2 is SVGEGT. The junction had 6 bases not matched to a gene; V was cut back by 5 bases and J by 2 bases. The CDR3 totals 15 residues.